These 27 T cell receptor beta chains originate from one sample sequenced in a study of shared clonotypes between healthy human individuals. The method was immunoSEQ multiplex PCR; TCRdb's version includes in-frame clones alone and lacks a portion of them. In the table there are some 96,000 clones, less than 50% of which are singletons. Material for sequencing was PBMCs. Receptors originate from a middle-aged woman in good health. Some clones in this sample may be carry-over from other donors' samples.

This clone has a handful of counts. The chain joins TRBV28 to TRBJ2-4, with D unresolved. Germline values: CDR1 MDHEN, CDR2 SYDVKM. Trimming took off 0 bases at V and 3 bases at J, with 9 bases between the two ends. The CDR3 extends over 15 amino acids. The CDR3 region is CASSLWDLGKNIQYF. The CDR3 DNA sequence: TGTGCCAGCAGTTTATGGGATTTAGGCAAAAACATTCAGTACTTC. Combining the CDR3 with reference TRBV28 and TRBJ2-4 gives the whole variable domain DVKVTQSSRYLVKRTGEKVFLECVQDMDHENMFWYRQDPGLGLRLIYFSYDVKMKEKGDIPEGYSVSREKKERFSLILESASTNQTSMYLCASSLWDLGKNIQYFGAGTRLSVL.

This clone has ten or more counts. The gene calls are TRBV29-1 and TRBJ2-7, with D possibly matching TRBD1 (6 bases). CDR1 is SQVTM, CDR2 ANQGSEA, per germline. V shed 6 bases and J shed 3 bases, with 18 bases lying between them. The CDR3 consists of 14 residues. The CDR3 here is CSVRTVRTFYEQYF. The DNA for the CDR3 is TGCAGCGTCCGGACAGTCAGAACTTTCTACGAGCAGTACTTC.

The genes are TRBV7-9 and TRBJ2-5, with D perhaps TRBD1 or TRBD2 (5 bases each). CDR3 length: 14 amino acids. Trimming took 5 bases from V and 5 from J, leaving 15 bases between them. CDR1 SEHNR and CDR2 FQNEAQ come from the germline V gene (reference sequence). CDR3 nucleotides: TGTGCCAGCAGCCGTAGGGGACCAGTGGAGACCCAGTACTTC. It yields the protein CASSRRGPVETQYF.

The rearrangement joins TRBV7-2 to TRBJ2-1; 8 bases agree with TRBD2. The CDR3 has 15 residues. V shed 3 bases and J 8 bases; nucleotides not matched to a gene: 9. Germline loops: CDR1 SGHTA, CDR2 FQGNSA. The CDR3 region is CASSFTSGLFDEQFF. For the CDR3, the DNA is TGTGCCAGCAGCTTCACTAGCGGCCTTTTCGATGAGCAGTTCTTC.

The rearrangement links TRBV12-2 to TRBJ1-4. TRBV12-2 is a pseudogene segment. The CDR3 covers 12 residues. CDR3 bases: TGTGCAAGTCGCTTAATAGCCGAAAAACTGTTTTTT. This translates into CASRLIAEKLFF.

This clone came up once. V usage is TRBV7-5 and J usage is TRBJ2-5. The J call is doubtful: the DNA matches TRBJ2-7 better. TRBV7-5 is annotated as a pseudogene. This CDR3 is built from 15 residues. CDR3 in DNA: TGTGCCAGCAGTTTCCTCCGCTACTCACCCTACGAGCAGTACTTC. Protein sequence: CASSFLRYSPYEQYF.

V usage is TRBV5-1 and J usage is TRBJ2-5; tentative D call: TRBD1 (5 bases). The J call is in doubt because the DNA end fits TRBJ2-7 better. The germline CDR1 and CDR2 sequences are SGHRS and YFSETQ. The CDR3 spans 14 residues. This chain's CDR3 is CASSLGVGQDEQYF. The CDR3 coding sequence is TGCGCCAGCAGCTTGGGGGTTGGACAAGACGAGCAGTACTTC.

The V gene is TRBV6-5, the J gene TRBJ2-7, with 10 bases identical to TRBD1. CDR3 length: 14 residues. J lost 1 base, V lost 7 bases, and 4 bases had no gene match. Germline CDR1 and CDR2: MNHEY and SVGAGI. This CDR3 reads CASTRDRGSYEQYF. In nucleotides, the CDR3 is TGTGCCAGCACCAGGGACAGGGGTTCCTACGAGCAGTACTTC.

This clone was recorded a few times. DNA for the CDR3: TGCGCCAGCAGCACCGGGACATCGGGGGGAAACACCATATATTTT. Its translation: CASSTGTSGGNTIYF. V gene TRBV5-1 combines with J gene TRBJ1-3; the D gene is possibly TRBD1 (6 bases). Germline CDR1 reads SGHRS; CDR2 reads YFSETQ. The CDR3 has 15 residues. V was pared by 4 bases and J by 4 bases, with 15 bases between.

In its sample, this clone was seen a few times. V usage is TRBV18 and J usage is TRBJ2-5; 12 bases map to TRBD2. The DNA matches TRBJ2-7 better at its end, which makes the J call doubtful. The CDR3 runs to 17 residues. CDR1 KGHSH and CDR2 LQKENI come from the germline V gene. CDR3 protein: CASSPGAGLAGIYEQYF. The CDR3, as DNA: TGTGCCAGCTCCCCGGGGGCAGGACTAGCGGGAATCTACGAGCAGTACTTC.

This clone has ten or more counts. This sequence joins TRBV28 and TRBJ1-2, with TRBD1 as a possible D gene (5 bases). The CDR3 is made up of 15 amino acids. Per germline, CDR1 MDHEN and CDR2 SYDVKM. V lost 8 bases and J 8 bases, leaving 24 bases between the germline ends. The CDR3 DNA reads TGTGCCAGCCTCGATTTCCCCGGGACGAGAAAAGGCTACACCTTC. It codes for CASLDFPGTRKGYTF.

This clone was seen only a few times. This chain links TRBV7-2 with TRBJ2-7, with TRBD1 identical over 7 bases. This CDR3 has 15 amino acids. V gave up 0 bases and J gave up 3 bases; unmatched junction bases: 5. Looked up from germline, CDR1 is SGHTA and CDR2 is FQGNSA. The DNA of the CDR3 is TGTGCCAGCAGCTTAGCCCTGACAGGGAGCTACGAGCAGTACTTC. Translation gives CASSLALTGSYEQYF.

Notes on this clone: The identical CDR3 is also encoded by other nucleotide sequences in the sample. CDR3 coding DNA: TGTGCCAGCAGCCCTCGAACTAGCGGAACCTACGAGCAGTACTTC. This translates into CASSPRTSGTYEQYF. This chain joins TRBV7-2 and TRBJ2-7; 8 nucleotides align to TRBD2. The CDR3 has 15 amino acids. Trimming cost V 5 bases and J 2 bases; bases outside gene matches: 8. Per the germline V gene, CDR1 is SGHTA and CDR2 is FQGNSA.

About this clone itself: This may be a read error, as it is one base from a much larger clone. The CDR3 end shows no conserved phenylalanine or tryptophan, and so a read error is likely. The chain carries TRBV11-2 and TRBJ1-1; D possibly corresponds to TRBD1 (6 bases). The germline V gene has CDR1 SGHAT and CDR2 FQNNGV. The ends were cut back, 5 bases at V and 0 bases at J, with 10 bases in the middle. The CDR3 is 14 amino acids. The CDR3 region has the DNA TGTGCCAGCAGCCCCCCAGGGGTGAACACTGAAGCTTTCCTT. Protein sequence: CASSPPGVNTEAFL.

This clone was counted many times. V gene TRBV5-4 combines with J gene TRBJ1-1; 7 nucleotides agree with TRBD1. The CDR3 runs 16 residues. The ends lost 4 bases at V and 2 bases at J; junction bases unmatched: 11. Germline V CDR1 and CDR2: SGHNT, YYREEE (reference sequence). The CDR3 DNA is TGTGCCAGCAGCCCGACAACCAGGGGGATCAACACTGAAGCTTTCTTT. Residues: CASSPTTRGINTEAFF.

Details on this clone: A read error may be the cause here, since a much bigger clone is one base away. This rearrangement joins TRBV7-2 to TRBJ2-7; TRBD2 is a possible D gene (7 bases). The length of the CDR3 is 12 residues. Germline loops: CDR1 SGHTA, CDR2 FQGNSA. CDR3 nucleotides: TGTGCCAGCAGCTTGGGGGGGCGAGAGCAGTGCTTC. Its protein is CASSLGGREQCF. Based on the CDR3 plus reference TRBV7-2 and TRBJ2-7, the full variable domain is GAGVSQSPSNKVTEKGKDVELRCDPISGHTALYWYRQSLGQGLEFLIYFQGNSAPDKSGLPSDRFSAERTGGSVSTLTIQRTQQEDSAVYLCASSLGGREQCFGPGTRLTVT.

In this sample, this clone turned up a few times. J is TRBJ2-1 and V is TRBV30, with 7 positions matching TRBD1. The germline CDR1 and CDR2 sequences are GTSNPN and SVGIG (reference sequence). The CDR3 is 15 amino acids. Trimming removed 3 bases from V and 6 bases from J; junction bases left unmatched: 11. CDR3 sequence (DNA): TGTGCCTGGAGCACCCTGGTGACAGGGCGCAATGAGCAGTTCTTC. This gives the protein CAWSTLVTGRNEQFF.

The chain carries TRBV28 and TRBJ2-7; 8 bases are a match to TRBD1. Germline CDR1 reads MDHEN; CDR2 reads SYDVKM. This CDR3 spans 13 amino acids. V lost 10 bases to trimming and J lost 5 bases; unmatched junction nucleotides: 10. CDR3 bases: TGTGCCACCACCGGGACAGGCGGCCACGAGCAGTACTTC. Translated: CATTGTGGHEQYF.

Turning to this clone: This may stem from a read error, because a much larger clone lies one nucleotide away. This sequence joins TRBV6-5 and TRBJ2-7; D is perhaps TRBD1 (5 bases). The CDR3 runs 15 residues. V was trimmed by 0 bases and J by 6 bases, leaving 15 bases between them. Germline assignment: CDR1 MNHEY and CDR2 SVGAGI. This CDR3 reads CASSYSARAGCEQYF. In DNA form, the CDR3 reads TGTGCCAGCAGTTACTCCGCCAGGGCAGGCTGCGAGCAGTACTTC.

The chain employs TRBV28 and TRBJ1-1; 7 bases match TRBD1. The length of the CDR3 is 14 residues. Per the germline V gene, CDR1 is MDHEN and CDR2 is SYDVKM. After removal of 6 bases from V and 1 base from J, the junction contained 5 bases not matched to a gene. The CDR3 loop reads CASRGGQQNTEAFF. DNA of the CDR3: TGTGCCAGCAGGGGGGGACAGCAGAACACTGAAGCTTTCTTT.

In regard to this clone: A far larger clone is one nucleotide away, so this likely arose from a read error. The chain combines TRBV30 with TRBJ2-7, with 9 bases that match TRBD2. Germline values: CDR1 GTSNPN, CDR2 SVGIG (reference sequence). The J segment lost 9 bases and the V segment lost 2 bases, leaving 8 bases of the junction unmatched. The CDR3 contains 13 residues. For the CDR3, the DNA is TGTGCCTGGAGTACTAGCGGGCTCCACGGGCAGTACTTC. Residues: CAWSTSGLHGQYF. Full variable domain (outside the CDR3, taken from reference TRBV30 and TRBJ2-7): SQTIHQWPATLVQPVGSPLSLECTVEGTSNPNLYWYRQAAGRGLQLLFYSVGIGQISSEVPQNLSASRPQDRQFILSSKKLLLSDSGFYLCAWSTSGLHGQYFGPGTRLTVT.

This chain uses TRBV18 with TRBJ2-7, with TRBD2 matching 9 bases. V shed 6 bases and J 3 bases; nucleotides not matched to a gene: 15. The CDR3 loop spans 17 amino acids. CDR1 KGHSH and CDR2 LQKENI come from the germline V gene. The CDR3 region has the DNA TGTGCCAGCTCGCTGACCCATGGACTAGCGAGTTTCTACGAGCAGTACTTC. This gives the protein CASSLTHGLASFYEQYF.

About this clone itself: It is likely a read error: a sequence one base away is far more abundant. This chain joins TRBV29-1 and TRBJ2-7; weak D call: TRBD1 (6 bases). Germline-derived CDR1 and CDR2 are SQVTM and ANQGSEA. The CDR3 contains 13 residues. The CDR3 DNA sequence: TGCGGCGCCAAGAGAACAGGGTCCTACGAGCAGTACTTC. Its protein product is CGAKRTGSYEQYF.

The V call is TRBV27, the J call TRBJ2-1; D is ambiguous. CDR3 length: 14 amino acids. Trimming cost V 6 bases and J 0 bases, with 9 bases left between them. Per germline, CDR1 MNHEY and CDR2 SMNVEV (reference sequence). DNA of the CDR3: TGTGCCAGCAGCCATAGAAGCTCCTACAATGAGCAGTTCTTC. Protein: CASSHRSSYNEQFF.

This clone came up many times. The V call is TRBV29-1, the J call TRBJ2-7; 10 bases are shared with TRBD2. The CDR3 runs to 13 residues. In germline, CDR1 is SQVTM, CDR2 ANQGSEA. J gave up 4 bases and V 6 bases, and 6 bases lay outside the gene matches. CDR3 nucleotides: TGCAGCGTCTCGACTAGCGGGTCGTACGAGCAGTACTTC. Amino acid sequence: CSVSTSGSYEQYF.

The chain carries TRBV4-3 and TRBJ1-1; 7 bases fit TRBD1. The ends lost 3 bases at V and 4 bases at J; junction bases unmatched: 5. From germline, CDR1 is LGHNA and CDR2 YSLEER. This CDR3 comprises 14 residues. In nucleotides, the CDR3 is TGCGCCAGCAGCCAGGGACAGTTTAGCACTGAAGCTTTCTTT. As protein: CASSQGQFSTEAFF.

The chain uses TRBV14 and TRBJ2-1; TRBD2 aligns across 13 bases. V shed 0 bases and J 7 bases; nucleotides not matched to a gene: 6. Germline CDR1 reads SGHDN; CDR2 reads FVKESK. This CDR3 is 17 amino acids long. The chain's CDR3 is CASSQELLAGGGNEQFF. Here the CDR3 DNA reads TGTGCCAGCAGCCAAGAGTTACTAGCGGGAGGGGGGAATGAGCAGTTCTTC.